The clone carrying this T cell receptor beta chain was observed at least ten times. The target antigen is unknown. This CDR3 is 12 amino acids long. V shed 2 bases, J shed 6 bases, and the junction held 0 bases outside the gene matches. The germline V gene has CDR1 DFQATT and CDR2 SNEGSKA (reference sequence). These data are taken from a study of CD8 T cells in ankylosing spondylitis. TCRdb reanalysed the 5' RACE reads using MiXCR and keeps one entry per CDR3 protein. The repertoire has approximately 90,000 distinct CDR3 sequences, roughly 8.7% of them found once; the top ten carry approximately 9.7%. General study findings and limits: Those disease-linked clones were CD8+; they were also relatively rare in peripheral blood. There was a TCR beta motif, made of 7 to 9 highly homologous variants, that appeared characteristic of ankylosing spondylitis blood.

The chain combines TRBV20-1 with TRBJ2-1; TRBD2 agrees at 8 bases. The sequenced sample consisted of blood, either unsorted or a sorted T cell fraction (not recorded which). The origin of this receptor is a male donor with ankylosing spondylitis or in good health (not recorded which). The chain's CDR3 is CSARTSGNEQFF. Written as DNA, the CDR3 is TGCAGTGCTAGAACTAGCGGCAATGAGCAGTTCTTC.